The 30 T cell receptor beta chains below all came from one sample that was sequenced in a study of T cell clonotyping in hematopoietic cell transplantation. The repertoire was sequenced with immunoSEQ multiplex PCR; TCRdb's copy has only in-frame clones and lacks some. The sample contains roughly 10,000 clones, roughly 79% of which appear only once. This material consisted of PBMCs, taken 30 days after allogeneic stem cell transplant. These receptors all stem from a female patient in her thirties or forties who had an allogeneic stem cell transplant from a related donor, so T cells may come from the graft donor. Some clones in this sample may be carry-over from other donors' samples.

The rearrangement joins TRBV10-3 to TRBJ1-6, with D unresolved. The CDR3 contains 17 residues. Trimming took 0 bases from V and 0 from J, leaving 9 bases between them. CDR1 is ENHRY, CDR2 SYGVKD, per germline. DNA of the CDR3: TGTGCCATCAGTGAGTCGACGCTCAGCTCCTATAATTCACCCCTCCACTTT. It encodes CAISESTLSSYNSPLHF.

The chain joins TRBV29-1 to TRBJ1-5; D perhaps matches TRBD1 (5 bases). The CDR3 runs 12 residues. V was shortened by 4 bases and J by 5 bases, with 9 bases between the two germline ends. From germline, CDR1 is SQVTM and CDR2 ANQGSEA. The CDR3 here is CSVAGLDQPQHF. Here the CDR3 DNA reads TGCAGCGTTGCAGGGCTGGATCAGCCCCAGCATTTT.

The genes are TRBV10-3 and TRBJ2-7, with TRBD2 identical over 12 bases. The length of the CDR3 is 14 residues. V gave up 5 bases and J gave up 2 bases; unmatched junction bases: 1. Germline lookup yields CDR1 ENHRY and CDR2 SYGVKD. The CDR3 DNA sequence: TGTGCCATCAGTCGACTAGCGGGAGCCTACGAGCAGTACTTC. Its translation: CAISRLAGAYEQYF.

This chain connects TRBV27 to TRBJ2-7, with 7 nucleotides matching TRBD2. The germline CDR1 and CDR2 sequences are MNHEY and SMNVEV (reference sequence). The CDR3 spans 18 residues. V was clipped by 6 bases and J by 0 bases; unmatched bases: 17. The CDR3 DNA reads as TGTGCCAGCAGGGAGGTGGGGGGGGGAACGGCGGTCTCCTACGAGCAGTACTTC. This gives the protein CASREVGGGTAVSYEQYF.

The rearrangement uses TRBV7-2 and TRBJ2-7; 8 bases align to TRBD1. The CDR3 covers 16 residues. Germline loops: CDR1 SGHTA, CDR2 FQGNSA. With 5 bases clipped from V and 0 bases from J, the junction kept 9 bases outside the gene matches. CDR3 in DNA: TGTGCCAGCAGCAAGAGGCCGGGACAGGCCTCCTACGAGCAGTACTTC. Protein product: CASSKRPGQASYEQYF.

The CDR3 here is CASSLISSDTEAFF. The CDR3 coding sequence is TGTGCCAGCAGCTTAATATCCAGCGATACTGAAGCTTTCTTT. The V call is TRBV13, the J call TRBJ1-1; D call uncertain. CDR3 length: 14 amino acids. The V end was cut by 2 bases, the J end by 5 bases, with 12 bases between. Per the germline V gene, CDR1 is PRHDT and CDR2 is FYEKMQ (reference sequence).

The rearrangement uses TRBV7-9 and TRBJ2-3; 8 bases align to TRBD2. This CDR3 is 14 amino acids long. Trimming took 8 bases from V and 4 from J; bases not matched to a gene: 8. Germline CDR1 reads SEHNR; CDR2 reads FQNEAQ (reference sequence). CDR3 sequence: CASVQSGSPDTQYF. The CDR3 DNA is TGTGCCAGCGTACAGAGCGGGAGCCCAGATACGCAGTATTTT.

This chain connects TRBV7-6 to TRBJ2-1; TRBD2 matches 8 bases. Trimming took 6 bases from V and 8 from J; bases not matched to a gene: 15. Germline V gene data show CDR1 as SGHVS and CDR2 as FNYEAQ. The CDR3 sequence is 16 residues long. CDR3 in DNA: TGTGCCAGCAGTCCCAGGAGCGGGAGTGTCGGCTATGAGCAGTTCTTC. The encoded protein is CASSPRSGSVGYEQFF.

This clone is large (0.1 to 1%). The chain is built from TRBV5-1 and TRBJ2-2, with 7 bases aligning to TRBD2. V gave up 0 bases and J gave up 4 bases; unmatched junction bases: 9. CDR3 size: 17 residues. Germline V gives CDR1 SGHRS, CDR2 YFSETQ. The CDR3 bases are TGCGCCAGCAGCTTGGAAGGGGTGACTAGCTCCACCGGGGAGCTGTTTTTT. It translates to CASSLEGVTSSTGELFF.

J is TRBJ1-2 and V is TRBV10-2, with a weak D call TRBD1 (6 bases). The CDR3 has 15 residues. CDR1 is WSHSY and CDR2 is SAAADI in the germline V gene. V shed 3 bases and J shed 6 bases, with 17 bases lying between them. The CDR3 DNA reads as TGCGCCAGCAGTGAATTATACAGGGAAGAAGATGGCTACACCTTC. This codes for CASSELYREEDGYTF.

Written as DNA, the CDR3 is TGTGCCAGCGGTCGGTGGACGGACTATGGCTACACCTTC. Amino acids: CASGRWTDYGYTF. The chain combines TRBV27 with TRBJ1-2, with unresolved D. CDR1 is MNHEY and CDR2 is SMNVEV in the germline V gene (reference sequence). The CDR3 has 13 residues. Trimming removed 8 bases from V and 3 bases from J, with 13 bases in between.

This clone was found once. This chain joins TRBV7-9 and TRBJ2-7; D is unresolved. The CDR3 covers 13 residues. V lost 3 bases and J 3 bases, leaving 9 bases between the germline ends. In germline, CDR1 is SEHNR, CDR2 FQNEAQ (reference sequence). CDR3 coding DNA: TGTGCCAGCAGCTTCGGTAGCAGCTACGAGCAGTACTTC. This codes for CASSFGSSYEQYF.

The genes are TRBV6-1 and TRBJ1-3; D unclear. This CDR3 has 14 residues. Germline V gene lookup returns CDR1 MNHNS and CDR2 SASEGT. V lost 3 bases to trimming and J lost 0 bases, with 6 bases between them. CDR3 amino acids: CASSDRSSGNTIYF. CDR3 nucleotides: TGTGCCAGCAGTGACAGGAGCTCTGGAAACACCATATATTTT.

As concerns this clone: The sample has other DNA sequences that encode this CDR3 too. The V and J genes are TRBV6-5 and TRBJ1-2; 8 nucleotides line up with TRBD1. Germline V gene sequence: CDR1 MNHEY, CDR2 SVGAGI. This CDR3 is built from 13 residues. Trimming at V came to 5 bases and at J to 8 bases, leaving 7 bases not matched to a gene. For the CDR3, the DNA is TGTGCCAGCAGTCGAGGACAGGGTGGGGGCTACACCTTC. Protein: CASSRGQGGGYTF.

The V and J genes are TRBV7-2 and TRBJ1-1; D is perhaps TRBD1 (5 bases). Germline V gene data show CDR1 as SGHTA and CDR2 as FQGNSA. The CDR3 length is 16 residues. The V gene lost 5 bases and the J gene lost 3 bases, with 19 bases spanning the gap. The CDR3 protein is CASSQRGSPTHTEAFF. CDR3 in DNA: TGTGCCAGCAGCCAGCGGGGGTCGCCGACTCACACTGAAGCTTTCTTT.

In its sample, this clone was seen a few times. This chain links TRBV5-4 with TRBJ2-7; D unclear. V lost 0 bases, J lost 0 bases, and 7 bases lay in between. The CDR3 covers 14 residues. The germline V gene has CDR1 SGHNT and CDR2 YYREEE (reference sequence). The CDR3 spells CASSLELSSYEQYF. CDR3 coding DNA: TGTGCCAGCAGCTTGGAACTGAGCTCCTACGAGCAGTACTTC.

V is TRBV30 and J is TRBJ2-5, with TRBD1 matching over 7 bases. The CDR3 contains 11 residues. Germline V gives CDR1 GTSNPN, CDR2 SVGIG (reference sequence). Trimming took 1 base from V and 11 from J; bases not matched to a gene: 4. The DNA for the CDR3 is TGTGCCTGGAGTGCCCAGGGGGAGCAGTACTTC. This gives the protein CAWSAQGEQYF.

This sequence joins TRBV19 and TRBJ2-1, with D perhaps matching TRBD1 (5 bases). The CDR3 is made up of 15 amino acids. Germline V gene data show CDR1 as LNHDA and CDR2 as SQIVND (reference sequence). V lost 0 bases and J lost 0, with 6 bases in between. CDR3 in amino acids: CASSIDQGSYNEQFF. The CDR3, as DNA: TGTGCCAGTAGTATAGATCAGGGCTCCTACAATGAGCAGTTCTTC.

The CDR3 region is CASSQDVRPYSNQPQHF. The CDR3 DNA reads TGTGCCAGCAGCCAAGATGTACGACCCTATAGCAATCAGCCCCAGCATTTT. J is TRBJ1-5 and V is TRBV4-2; D not resolved. Germline-derived CDR1 and CDR2 are LGHNA and YNFKEQ. CDR3 size: 17 residues. The germline V and J ends were trimmed by 0 bases and 0 bases, with 12 bases remaining between them.

This clone was counted once. CDR3 in DNA: TGTGCCAGCAGCCCCTTTTCGACTAGTAAGCGGGGCGACTACGAGCAGTACTTC. Translating it yields CASSPFSTSKRGDYEQYF. V is TRBV11-2 and J is TRBJ2-7; TRBD2 matches 7 bases. In germline, CDR1 is SGHAT, CDR2 FQNNGV. The CDR3 covers 18 residues. Unmatched junction bases numbered 19, after V lost 5 bases and J lost 3 bases. Based on the CDR3 plus reference TRBV11-2 and TRBJ2-7, the full variable domain is EAGVAQSPRYKIIEKRQSVAFWCNPISGHATLYWYQQILGQGPKLLIQFQNNGVVDDSQLPKDRFSAERLKGVDSTLKIQPAKLEDSAVYLCASSPFSTSKRGDYEQYFGPGTRLTVT.

The V gene is TRBV11-1, the J gene TRBJ1-2; 8 nucleotides line up with TRBD1. This CDR3 is built from 13 residues. J gave up 2 bases and V 5 bases, and 1 base lay outside the gene matches. The V gene's germline CDR1 is SGHAT and CDR2 FQDESV (reference sequence). The CDR3 loop reads CASSTGGNYGYTF. CDR3 DNA: TGTGCCAGCAGCACAGGGGGGAACTATGGCTACACCTTC.

This chain connects TRBV6-5 to TRBJ2-7; D possibly matches TRBD1 or TRBD2 (5 bases each). The V end lost 6 bases, the J end lost 1 base, and 16 bases lay between the germline ends. The CDR3 is 15 amino acids. Germline V gene lookup returns CDR1 MNHEY and CDR2 SVGAGI. The CDR3 spells CASRSPGLGSYEQYF. CDR3 DNA: TGTGCCAGCAGGTCACCGGGGCTCGGGTCCTACGAGCAGTACTTC.

This clone was found a few times. The J gene is TRBJ1-1, the V gene TRBV29-1; D unclear. Deletions cut 8 bases from V and 5 bases from J, with 15 bases between. From germline, CDR1 is SQVTM and CDR2 ANQGSEA. The CDR3 sequence is 12 residues long. CDR3 sequence: CSLRDEGTEAFF. DNA for the CDR3: TGCAGCCTTAGGGATGAGGGAACTGAAGCTTTCTTT.

CDR3 nucleotides: TGTGCCTGGAGTCGCTTAGTCTCTGGGGCCAACGTCCTGACTTTC. It yields the protein CAWSRLVSGANVLTF. The chain employs TRBV30 and TRBJ2-6; D not certain. This CDR3 region has 15 residues. Per germline, CDR1 GTSNPN and CDR2 SVGIG (reference sequence). V lost 2 bases and J lost 0, with 8 bases in between.

This clone has a single count. The CDR3 reads CASSPDANYGYTF. The CDR3 coding sequence is TGTGCCAGCAGCCCCGATGCTAACTATGGCTACACCTTC. The chain carries TRBV9 and TRBJ1-2, with D unclear. The CDR3 totals 13 residues. Trimming took 4 bases from V and 0 from J, leaving 7 bases between them. Germline V lookup: CDR1 SGDLS, CDR2 YYNGEE.

The chain employs TRBV19 and TRBJ1-2; tentative D call: TRBD1 (6 bases). Per the germline V gene, CDR1 is LNHDA and CDR2 is SQIVND (reference sequence). This CDR3 is 14 amino acids long. Trimming left V 0 bases short and J 7 bases short, with 12 bases between. This chain's CDR3 is CASSIDAQGGGYTF. CDR3 coding DNA: TGTGCCAGTAGTATAGACGCACAGGGAGGTGGCTACACCTTC.

The V call is TRBV16, the J call TRBJ1-5; D is ambiguous. V gave up 2 bases and J gave up 1 base, with 12 bases separating them. The CDR3 totals 16 residues. Germline V gene sequence: CDR1 KGHSY, CDR2 FQNENV. DNA of the CDR3: TGTGCCAGCAGCCAAAGGATAGATCCAAGCAATCAGCCCCAGCATTTT. Translated, it gives CASSQRIDPSNQPQHF.

The V call is TRBV5-6, the J call TRBJ1-3; TRBD1 might be the D (6 bases). V dropped 6 bases and J dropped 2 bases, with 15 bases sitting between them. CDR3 size: 15 residues. CDR1 is SGHDT, CDR2 YYEEEE, per germline. In nucleotides, the CDR3 is TGTGCCAGCACCTTAACAGGGAGGACTGGAAACACCATATATTTT. The encoded protein is CASTLTGRTGNTIYF.

This clone was detected once. This sequence joins TRBV7-9 and TRBJ2-7; 10 bases fit TRBD1. CDR1 and CDR2 from the germline V gene are SEHNR and FQNEAQ (reference sequence). This CDR3 is 15 amino acids long. J lost 5 bases, V lost 2 bases, and 6 bases had no gene match. CDR3 residues: CASSLPGTGDHEQYF. In DNA form, the CDR3 reads TGTGCCAGCAGCTTACCCGGGACAGGGGACCACGAGCAGTACTTC.

CDR3 in amino acids: CASSLDVDRGYEQYF. The CDR3 bases are TGTGCCAGCAGCTTAGATGTGGACAGGGGCTACGAGCAGTACTTC. V and J are TRBV11-2 and TRBJ2-7; 9 positions match TRBD1. This CDR3 spans 15 amino acids. The trim removed 0 bases at V and 3 bases at J, leaving 3 bases unmatched. Germline V gene lookup returns CDR1 SGHAT and CDR2 FQNNGV. Together with reference TRBV11-2 and TRBJ2-7, the CDR3 gives the full variable domain: EAGVAQSPRYKIIEKRQSVAFWCNPISGHATLYWYQQILGQGPKLLIQFQNNGVVDDSQLPKDRFSAERLKGVDSTLKIQPAKLEDSAVYLCASSLDVDRGYEQYFGPGTRLTVT.